The 9 T cell receptor beta chains below were found in one sample sequenced in a study of shared clonotypes between healthy human individuals. Profiled with immunoSEQ multiplex PCR; TCRdb holds only in-frame clones, not every one. Here the sample spans hundreds of thousands of clones, roughly 96% being singletons. In the naive CD8 group, cells lacked CD45RO and were positively selected for CCR7, so terminally differentiated effector memory CD45RA+ cells were left out. Sequencing was carried out using naive CD8+ T cells sorted from blood. Receptors were obtained from a young man in good health.

The chain carries TRBV6-6 and TRBJ1-5, with unresolved D. Per the germline V gene, CDR1 is MNHNY and CDR2 is SVGAGI (reference sequence). CDR3 size: 12 residues. V was shortened by 10 bases and J by 1 base, with 8 bases between the two germline ends. The CDR3 nucleotides are TGTGCCACCAGCACAAGCAATCAGCCCCAGCATTTT. This gives the protein CATSTSNQPQHF.

This chain connects TRBV10-1 to TRBJ2-1; TRBD2 aligns across 7 bases. This CDR3 contains 15 residues. V trimming: 5 bases; J trimming: 8 bases; junction bases outside the gene matches: 12. Germline CDR1 WNHNN, CDR2 SYGVQD (reference sequence). CDR3 protein: CASSSREAGVDEQFF. The DNA for the CDR3 is TGCGCCAGCAGTTCCCGAGAGGCGGGAGTGGATGAGCAGTTCTTC.

The genes are TRBV13 and TRBJ1-1; 9 bases fit TRBD1. The V gene end was trimmed by 5 bases and the J gene end by 8 bases; junction bases not matched to a gene: 9. This CDR3 is built from 14 residues. Germline V gene data show CDR1 as PRHDT and CDR2 as FYEKMQ (reference sequence). CDR3 sequence: CASSPTVGTGEAFF. In nucleotides, the CDR3 is TGTGCCAGCAGCCCCACCGTCGGGACAGGGGAAGCTTTCTTT. Together with reference TRBV13 and TRBJ1-1, the CDR3 gives the full variable domain: AAGVIQSPRHLIKEKRETATLKCYPIPRHDTVYWYQQGPGQDPQFLISFYEKMQSDKGSIPDRFSAQQFSDYHSELNMSSLELGDSALYFCASSPTVGTGEAFFGQGTRLTVV.

CDR3 in DNA: TGTGCCAGCACCGGAATCGGTTCCAATGAGCAGTTCTTC. Residues: CASTGIGSNEQFF. The chain carries TRBV27 and TRBJ2-1; no clear D gene. The CDR3 sequence is 13 residues long. V was pared by 7 bases and J by 6 bases, with 13 bases between. Germline assignment: CDR1 MNHEY and CDR2 SMNVEV (reference sequence).

CDR3: CASTGDRAKFSYEQYF. Here the CDR3 DNA reads TGTGCCAGCACCGGGGACAGGGCTAAGTTCTCCTACGAGCAGTACTTC. This chain joins TRBV5-6 and TRBJ2-7, with TRBD1 matching over 9 bases. Trimming took 6 bases from V and 0 from J; bases not matched to a gene: 10. The CDR3 spans 16 residues. The germline gives CDR1 SGHDT, CDR2 YYEEEE.

The chain carries TRBV7-8 and TRBJ1-5; tentative D call: TRBD1 (5 bases). Trimming took off 5 bases at V and 0 bases at J, with 14 bases between the two ends. In germline, CDR1 is SGHVS, CDR2 FQNEAQ. The length of the CDR3 is 16 residues. CDR3 in amino acids: CASSAAGTLSNQPQHF. The CDR3 DNA reads TGTGCCAGCAGCGCCGCAGGGACCCTTAGCAATCAGCCCCAGCATTTT.

For this clone: An end of the junction differs from the germline gene, which may be a read error. The chain uses TRBV6-5 and TRBJ2-7; D is unresolved. This CDR3 is 12 amino acids long. CDR1 is MNHEY, CDR2 SVGAGI, per germline. DNA for the CDR3: TGTGCCAGCAACGCCGGCTCCGACGAGCAGTACTTC. Its protein product is CASNAGSDEQYF.

The sample holds one count of this clone. J is TRBJ2-7 and V is TRBV29-1; D remains ambiguous. This CDR3 has 12 amino acids. V lost 4 bases and J lost 1, with 8 bases in between. Germline V gene lookup returns CDR1 SQVTM and CDR2 ANQGSEA. The CDR3 DNA follows: TGCAGCGTTGTCTGGGGATCCTACGAGCAGTACTTC. As protein: CSVVWGSYEQYF.

CDR3 bases: TGTGCCAGCAGCCAAGATGACCCAGGGGGGATGAACACTGAAGCTTTCTTT. This gives the protein CASSQDDPGGMNTEAFF. The genes are TRBV4-2 and TRBJ1-1, with TRBD1 matching 7 bases. The trim removed 0 bases at V and 0 bases at J, leaving 7 bases unmatched. In germline, CDR1 is LGHNA, CDR2 YNFKEQ. The CDR3 spans 17 residues.